The clone carrying this TCR beta chain was observed a few times. Its antigen is not known. Trimming shortened V by 2 bases and J by 4 bases, and 9 bases separated the two germline ends. This CDR3 contains 13 residues. The germline gives CDR1 MDHEN, CDR2 SYDVKM. This sample stems from a study of T cells after yellow fever vaccination. The study's findings and limits: The study noted that FACS-sorted repertoires could contain abundant clonotypes contaminating from the bulk population. Most primary-vaccination clones reappeared after the booster (about 95% CD4, approximately 88% CD8).

A 5'RACE template-switching step, the method used to make TCR cDNA, added a universal primer site and UMIs. TCRdb analysed the 5' RACE reads with MiXCR anew, one entry per CDR3 protein. The sample shows about 340,000 distinct CDR3 sequences, around 12% of them seen only once. This sequence originates from a man younger than 35 who received the YFV17D yellow fever vaccine. The material was CD4+ T cells sorted from PBMCs, obtained 15 days after the yellow fever booster vaccination. The chain carries TRBV28 and TRBJ2-7, with a weak D call TRBD2 (6 bases). The CDR3 loop is CASSLRRGYEQYV. CDR3 nucleotide sequence: TGTGCCAGCAGTTTACGGCGGGGTTACGAGCAGTACGTC.